This is a list of T cell receptor beta chains from one sample in a study of T cells in Graves' hyperthyroidism and ophthalmopathy. TCRdb passed the multiplex PCR reads through MiXCR, listing each CDR3 protein once. The profile shows approximately 520,000 distinct CDR3 sequences, roughly 20% of them singletons. The source material was blood. All receptors come from a man younger than 35 with Graves' hyperthyroidism. CDR3s include the opening cysteine and the closing phenylalanine or tryptophan. A D gene is named only where the DNA matches it firmly. A row's size may be missing; if present it is once, few, many or a size class.

15	TRBJ1-2	NA	TRBV6-5	NA	CASSSPGTRAYGYTF	TGTGCCAGCAGTTCCCCAGGGACAAGGGCGTATGGCTACACCTTC
14	TRBJ1-2	few	TRBV27	NA	CASSSRVSSYGYTF	TGTGCCAGCAGTTCTCGGGTATCCTCTTATGGCTACACCTTC
15	TRBJ2-7	NA	TRBV27	TRBD1	CASTSGTGGLSEQYF	TGTGCCAGCACCTCCGGGACAGGGGGACTGAGTGAGCAGTACTTC
16	TRBJ1-2	few	TRBV13	TRBD1	CASSLGTGQGAWGYTF	TGTGCCAGCAGCTTGGGGACCGGACAGGGAGCCTGGGGCTACACCTTC
15	TRBJ2-7	many	TRBV27	NA	CASSLRARDFYEQYF	TGTGCCAGCAGTTTAAGGGCCCGGGACTTCTACGAGCAGTACTTC
17	TRBJ2-6	few	TRBV14	TRBD1	CASGAGQGLSGANVLTF	TGTGCCAGCGGGGCGGGACAGGGCCTAAGTGGGGCCAACGTCCTGACTTTC
15	TRBJ1-2	NA	TRBV5-1	NA	CASSLMSGLEYGYTF	TGCGCCAGCAGCTTGATGTCAGGCCTGGAATATGGCTACACCTTC
13	TRBJ1-1	many	TRBV12-3/TRBV12-4	NA	CASSLRGAAEAFF	TGTGCCAGCAGTTTAAGGGGGGCAGCTGAAGCTTTCTTT
16	TRBJ2-2	many	TRBV24-1	TRBD1	CATSDLGTDNTGELFF	TGTGCCACCAGTGATTTGGGGACAGATAACACCGGGGAGCTGTTTTTT
18	TRBJ2-7	many	TRBV6-4	TRBD2	CASSRGGAGKSSTYEQYF	TGTGCCAGCTCCCGCGGGGGGGCAGGCAAATCGAGTACCTACGAGCAGTACTTC
13	TRBJ2-7	few	TRBV6-1	NA	CASRIIGQSEQYF	TGTGCCAGCAGAATAATCGGACAGAGCGAGCAGTACTTC
14	TRBJ1-1	many	TRBV28	TRBD1	CASRDGTGGTEAFF	TGTGCCAGCAGGGATGGGACAGGGGGCACTGAAGCTTTCTTT
15	TRBJ2-2	many	TRBV2	NA	CASSGGPKNTGELFF	TGTGCCAGCAGTGGGGGACCGAAAAACACCGGGGAGCTGTTTTTT
19	TRBJ2-4	many	TRBV25-1	TRBD1	CASSPTRDRGRVTKNIQYF	TGTGCCAGCAGTCCTACCCGGGACAGGGGGCGCGTTACCAAAAACATTCAGTACTTC
11	TRBJ2-2	many	TRBV28	NA	CATDGTGELFF	TGTGCCACAGATGGGACCGGGGAGCTGTTTTTT
15	TRBJ2-7	many	TRBV27	TRBD2	CASSAFSGGLYEQYF	TGTGCCAGCAGTGCGTTTAGCGGGGGTCTTTACGAGCAGTACTTC
12	TRBJ1-1	many	TRBV20-1	NA	CSARDRWGEAFF	TGCAGTGCTAGAGATCGATGGGGGGAAGCTTTCTTT
15	TRBJ2-2	many	TRBV6-5	TRBD2	CASSPLAGGTGELFF	TGTGCCAGCAGCCCTTTAGCGGGGGGGACCGGGGAGCTGTTTTTT
19	TRBJ2-5	NA	TRBV28	TRBD2	CASSLFGRTSGGPQETQYF	TGTGCCAGCAGTTTATTCGGGAGGACTAGCGGGGGCCCCCAAGAGACCCAGTACTTC
13	TRBJ1-2	many	TRBV2	NA	CASSDRSDYGYTF	TGTGCCAGCAGTGACCGATCGGACTATGGCTACACCTTC
12	TRBJ1-2	many	TRBV5-1	NA	CASSMDRNGYTF	TGCGCCAGCAGCATGGACCGTAATGGCTACACCTTC
14	TRBJ2-5	many	TRBV11-2	NA	CASTHEGGWETQYF	TGTGCCAGCACTCATGAGGGGGGGTGGGAGACCCAGTACTTC
16	TRBJ1-2	many	TRBV15	TRBD1	CATSRDRGQGRGGYTF	TGTGCCACCAGCAGAGATCGAGGACAGGGGCGTGGTGGCTACACCTTC
15	TRBJ1-2	many	TRBV6-1	TRBD1	CASSDPGGSRYGYTF	TGTGCCAGCAGTGACCCAGGGGGCAGTCGTTATGGCTACACCTTC
16	TRBJ1-5	many	TRBV11-1	NA	CASSRSEGYSNQPQHF	TGTGCCAGCAGCCGATCGGAGGGATATAGCAATCAGCCCCAGCATTTT
15	TRBJ1-2	many	TRBV28	NA	CASSLDRGTNYGYTF	TGTGCCAGCAGTTTAGATCGGGGGACTAACTATGGCTACACCTTC
13	TRBJ2-3	NA	TRBV2	NA	CASSPQGGDTQYF	TGTGCCAGCAGTCCCCAGGGGGGAGATACGCAGTATTTT
16	TRBJ1-3	many	TRBV12-3/TRBV12-4	NA	CASSLARQTSGNTIYF	TGTGCCAGCAGTTTAGCGCGACAGACTTCTGGAAACACCATATATTTT
12	TRBJ1-6	many	TRBV6-1	NA	CASKGSGSPLHF	TGTGCCAGCAAGGGGTCGGGTTCACCCCTCCACTTT
14	TRBJ1-1	many	TRBV24-1	NA	CATMSGHLNTEAFF	TGTGCCACCATGTCCGGACATCTGAACACTGAAGCTTTCTTT
13	TRBJ2-2	NA	TRBV2	NA	CASRLGPTGELFF	TGTGCCAGCCGCCTGGGCCCTACCGGGGAGCTGTTTTTT
13	TRBJ1-5	once	TRBV20-1	NA	CSALRGTDQPQHF	TGCAGTGCTCTGAGGGGAACGGATCAGCCCCAGCATTTT
14	TRBJ1-5	NA	TRBV19	NA	CASNGDESNQPQHF	TGTGCCAGTAACGGGGACGAAAGCAATCAGCCCCAGCATTTT
14	TRBJ1-1	few	TRBV19	NA	CASRERGLNTEAFF	TGTGCCAGTAGAGAAAGGGGCCTAAACACTGAAGCTTTCTTT
13	TRBJ1-5	NA	TRBV4-1	NA	CASSRVRGQPQHF	TGCGCCAGCAGCCGGGTCCGGGGCCAGCCCCAGCATTTT
15	TRBJ1-2	many	TRBV12-3/TRBV12-4	TRBD1	CASSFFGQGQEGYTF	TGTGCCAGCAGTTTCTTCGGCCAGGGACAGGAAGGCTACACCTTC
15	TRBJ1-5	NA	TRBV20-1	NA	CSARQDTNSNQPQHF	TGCAGTGCTAGGCAAGATACTAATAGCAATCAGCCCCAGCATTTT
16	TRBJ1-5	many	TRBV11-3	TRBD1	CASSLKQTGGMQPQHF	TGTGCCAGCAGCTTAAAGCAGACAGGGGGCATGCAGCCCCAGCATTTT
13	TRBJ1-5	NA	TRBV28	NA	CASSRRAGTAQHF	TGTGCCAGCAGCCGACGCGCAGGAACGGCCCAGCATTTT
14	TRBJ1-5	NA	TRBV7-9	NA	CASSPGGANQPQHF	TGTGCCAGCAGCCCAGGCGGGGCCAATCAGCCCCAGCATTTT
12	TRBJ1-2	NA	TRBV6-5	NA	CASSFWGKGYTF	TGTGCCAGCAGTTTCTGGGGGAAGGGTTACACCTTC
14	TRBJ1-1	many	TRBV5-1	NA	CASSRWSEGDGAFF	TGCGCCAGCAGCCGCTGGAGCGAGGGAGATGGAGCTTTCTTT
15	TRBJ2-6	many	TRBV19	NA	CASSTYRDGANVLTF	TGTGCCAGTAGTACCTACAGGGATGGGGCCAACGTCCTGACTTTC
15	TRBJ2-7	many	TRBV6-1	NA	CASSEGAGSSYEQYF	TGTGCCAGCAGTGAAGGTGCAGGGAGCTCCTACGAGCAGTACTTC
17	TRBJ2-2	many	TRBV10-1	TRBD1	CASRPGTGGASAGELFF	TGCGCCAGCAGACCCGGGACAGGGGGCGCTTCTGCCGGGGAGCTGTTTTTT
12	TRBJ2-7	many	TRBV6-1	NA	CASSEARTKQYF	TGTGCCAGCAGTGAAGCGAGGACTAAGCAGTACTTC
16	TRBJ2-7	NA	TRBV5-1	NA	CASSQIPGTPHYEQCF	TGCGCCAGCAGCCAGATCCCCGGGACACCACATTACGAGCAGTGCTTC
12	TRBJ1-1	many	TRBV12-5	TRBD1	CASGLQGTEAFF	TGTGCCAGCGGGCTACAGGGGACTGAAGCTTTCTTT
13	TRBJ2-5	NA	TRBV12-3/TRBV12-4	TRBD1	CASSEGQGATQYF	TGTGCCAGCAGTGAAGGACAGGGGGCGACCCAGTACTTC